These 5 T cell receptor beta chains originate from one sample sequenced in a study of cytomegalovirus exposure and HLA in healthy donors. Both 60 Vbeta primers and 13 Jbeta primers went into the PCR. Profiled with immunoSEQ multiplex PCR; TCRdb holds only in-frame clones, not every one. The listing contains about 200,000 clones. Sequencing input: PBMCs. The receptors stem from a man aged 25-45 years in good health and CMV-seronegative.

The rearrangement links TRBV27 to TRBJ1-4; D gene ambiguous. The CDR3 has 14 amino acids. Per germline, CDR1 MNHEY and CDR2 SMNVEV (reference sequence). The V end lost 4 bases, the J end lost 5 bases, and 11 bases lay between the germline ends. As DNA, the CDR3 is TGTGCCAGCAGTTCCGCCGGTGCGAATGAAAAACTGTTTTTT. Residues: CASSSAGANEKLFF. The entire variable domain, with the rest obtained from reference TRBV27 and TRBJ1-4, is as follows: EAQVTQNPRYLITVTGKKLTVTCSQNMNHEYMSWYRQDPGLGLRQIYYSMNVEVTDKGDVPEGYKVSRKEKRNFPLILESPSPNQTSLYFCASSSAGANEKLFFGSGTQLSVL.

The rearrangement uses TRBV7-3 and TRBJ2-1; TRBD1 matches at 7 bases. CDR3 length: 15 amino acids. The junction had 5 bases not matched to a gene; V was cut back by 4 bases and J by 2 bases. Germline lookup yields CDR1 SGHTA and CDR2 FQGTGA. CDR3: CASSSQTGPYNEQFF. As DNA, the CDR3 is TGTGCCAGCAGCTCGCAGACAGGGCCCTACAATGAGCAGTTCTTC.

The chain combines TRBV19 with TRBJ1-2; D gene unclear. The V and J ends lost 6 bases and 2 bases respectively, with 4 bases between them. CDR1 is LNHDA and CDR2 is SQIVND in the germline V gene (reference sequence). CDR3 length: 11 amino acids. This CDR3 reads CASSRNYGYTF. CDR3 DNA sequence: TGTGCCAGTAGCCGGAACTATGGCTACACCTTC.

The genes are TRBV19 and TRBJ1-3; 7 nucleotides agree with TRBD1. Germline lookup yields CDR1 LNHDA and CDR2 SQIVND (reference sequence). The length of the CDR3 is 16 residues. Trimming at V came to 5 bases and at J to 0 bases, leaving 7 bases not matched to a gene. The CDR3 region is CASSDPGGSSGNTIYF. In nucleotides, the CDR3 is TGTGCCAGTAGTGATCCAGGGGGATCCTCTGGAAACACCATATATTTT.

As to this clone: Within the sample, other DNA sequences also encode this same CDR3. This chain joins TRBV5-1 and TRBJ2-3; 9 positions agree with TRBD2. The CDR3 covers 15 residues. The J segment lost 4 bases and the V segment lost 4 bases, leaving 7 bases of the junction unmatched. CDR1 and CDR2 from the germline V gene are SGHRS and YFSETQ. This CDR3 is CASSLTSGRADTQYF. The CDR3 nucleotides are TGCGCCAGCAGCCTGACTAGCGGAAGAGCAGATACGCAGTATTTT. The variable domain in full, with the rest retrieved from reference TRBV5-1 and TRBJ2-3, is KAGVTQTPRYLIKTRGQQVTLSCSPISGHRSVSWYQQTPGQGLQFLFEYFSETQRNKGNFPGRFSGRQFSNSRSEMNVSTLELGDSALYLCASSLTSGRADTQYFGPGTRLTVL.